Sequencing of this TCR beta chain was carried out in a study of technical replicates of blood from several donors. This clone has only one observation. Germline-derived CDR1 and CDR2 are SGHKS and YYEKEE (reference sequence). The CDR3 loop spans 15 amino acids. Trimming left V 1 base short and J 3 bases short, with 14 bases between. The repertoire was sequenced with immunoSEQ multiplex PCR; TCRdb's copy has only in-frame clones and lacks some. The sample includes around 70,000 clones, 85% to 95% seen only once; the top ten take more than 0.25%. The V call is TRBV5-5, the J call TRBJ2-7; D ambiguous. The sequencing sample was made of T cells isolated from PBMCs. This sequence was found in a human donor in good health. CDR3 protein: CASSLQPTRDYEQYF. The CDR3 region has the DNA TGTGCCAGCAGCTTGCAACCAACCCGAGACTACGAGCAGTACTTC.